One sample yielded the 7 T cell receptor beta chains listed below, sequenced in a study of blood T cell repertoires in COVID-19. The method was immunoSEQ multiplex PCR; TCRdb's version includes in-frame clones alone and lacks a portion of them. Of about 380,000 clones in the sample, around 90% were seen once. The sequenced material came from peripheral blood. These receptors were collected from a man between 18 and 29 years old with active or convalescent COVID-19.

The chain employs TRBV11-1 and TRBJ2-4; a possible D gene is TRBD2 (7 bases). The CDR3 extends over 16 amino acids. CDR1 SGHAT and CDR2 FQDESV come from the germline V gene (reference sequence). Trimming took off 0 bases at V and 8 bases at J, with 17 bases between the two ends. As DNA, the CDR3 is TGTGCCAGCAGCTTAGCCTTCGGGGGGCTGGGGGACATTCAGTACTTC. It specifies CASSLAFGGLGDIQYF.

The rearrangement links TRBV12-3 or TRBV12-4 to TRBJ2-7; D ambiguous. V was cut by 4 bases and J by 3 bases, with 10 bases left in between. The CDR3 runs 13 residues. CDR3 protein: CASSSPAGYEQYF. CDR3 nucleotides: TGTGCCAGCAGTTCACCCGCAGGCTACGAGCAGTACTTC.

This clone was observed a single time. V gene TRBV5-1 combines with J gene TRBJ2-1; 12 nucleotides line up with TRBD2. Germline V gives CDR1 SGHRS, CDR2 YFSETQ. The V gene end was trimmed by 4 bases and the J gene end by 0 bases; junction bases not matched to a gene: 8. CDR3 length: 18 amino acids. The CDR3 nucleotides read TGCGCCAGCAGCCCTAGACTAGCGGGGGTTATCTCCTACAATGAGCAGTTCTTC. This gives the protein CASSPRLAGVISYNEQFF.

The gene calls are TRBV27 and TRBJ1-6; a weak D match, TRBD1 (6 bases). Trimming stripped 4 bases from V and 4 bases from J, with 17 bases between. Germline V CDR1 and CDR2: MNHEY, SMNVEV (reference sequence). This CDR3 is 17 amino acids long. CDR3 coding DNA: TGTGCCAGCAGTTCCCCACAGGGCGATGGATATAATTCACCCCTCCACTTT. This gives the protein CASSSPQGDGYNSPLHF.

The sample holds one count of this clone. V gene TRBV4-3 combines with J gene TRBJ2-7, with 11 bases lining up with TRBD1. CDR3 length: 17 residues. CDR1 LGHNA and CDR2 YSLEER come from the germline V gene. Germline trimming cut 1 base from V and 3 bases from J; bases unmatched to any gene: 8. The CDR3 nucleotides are TGCGCCAGCAGCCAAGGTCTTTCCGGGACAGGGGGCTACGAGCAGTACTTC. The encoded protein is CASSQGLSGTGGYEQYF.

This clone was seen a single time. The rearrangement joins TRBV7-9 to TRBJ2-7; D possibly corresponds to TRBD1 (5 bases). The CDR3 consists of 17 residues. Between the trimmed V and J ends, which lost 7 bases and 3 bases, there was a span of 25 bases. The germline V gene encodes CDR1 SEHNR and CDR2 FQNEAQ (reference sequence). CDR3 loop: CASTDLLGRVFFYEQYF. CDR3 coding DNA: TGTGCCAGCACCGACCTTTTGGGCAGGGTTTTTTTCTACGAGCAGTACTTC. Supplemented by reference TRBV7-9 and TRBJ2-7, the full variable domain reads DTGVSQNPRHKITKRGQNVTFRCDPISEHNRLYWYRQTLGQGPEFLTYFQNEAQLEKSRLLSDRFSAERPKGSFSTLEIQRTEQGDSAMYLCASTDLLGRVFFYEQYFGPGTRLTVT.

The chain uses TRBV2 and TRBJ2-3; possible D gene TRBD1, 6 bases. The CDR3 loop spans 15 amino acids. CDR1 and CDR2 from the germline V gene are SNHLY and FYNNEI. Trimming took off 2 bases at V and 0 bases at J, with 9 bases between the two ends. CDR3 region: CASSELGTSTDTQYF. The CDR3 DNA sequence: TGTGCCAGCAGTGAACTCGGGACAAGCACAGATACGCAGTATTTT.